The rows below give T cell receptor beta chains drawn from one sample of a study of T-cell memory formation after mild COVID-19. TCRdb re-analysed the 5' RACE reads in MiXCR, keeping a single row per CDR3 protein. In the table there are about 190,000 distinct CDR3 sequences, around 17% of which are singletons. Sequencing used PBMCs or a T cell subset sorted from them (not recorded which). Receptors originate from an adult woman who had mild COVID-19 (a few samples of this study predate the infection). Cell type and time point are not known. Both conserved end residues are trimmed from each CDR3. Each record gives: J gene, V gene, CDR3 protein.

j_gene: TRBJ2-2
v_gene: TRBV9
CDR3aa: ASSARGGVTGELF

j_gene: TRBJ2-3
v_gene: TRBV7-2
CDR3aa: ASSTTGGAGTDTQY

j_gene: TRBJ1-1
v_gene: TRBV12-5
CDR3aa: AIPTGMW

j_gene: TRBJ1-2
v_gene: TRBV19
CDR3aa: ASSIDVHRADGYT

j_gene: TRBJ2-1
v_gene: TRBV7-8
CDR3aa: ASSSTVDRPGLAGGNEQF

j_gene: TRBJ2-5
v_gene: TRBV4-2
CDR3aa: ASSQGAGTQETQY

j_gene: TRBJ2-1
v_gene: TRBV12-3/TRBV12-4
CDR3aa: ASSFLVGTEQF

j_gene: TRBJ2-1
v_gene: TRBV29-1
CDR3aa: SVGLGSSYNEQF

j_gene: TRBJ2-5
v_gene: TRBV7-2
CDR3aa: ASSRDRVETQY

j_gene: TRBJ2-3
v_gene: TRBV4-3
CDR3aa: ASSQRQGTDTQY

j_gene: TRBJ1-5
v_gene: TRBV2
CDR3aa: ASSDREVSNQPQH

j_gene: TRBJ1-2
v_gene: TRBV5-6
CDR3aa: ASSLVSGRGYGYT

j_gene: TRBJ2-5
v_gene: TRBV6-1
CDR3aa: ASSGEARRKTQY

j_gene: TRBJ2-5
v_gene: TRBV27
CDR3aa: ASSPPETQY

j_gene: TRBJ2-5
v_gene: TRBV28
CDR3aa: ASSLLTSGRSRETQY

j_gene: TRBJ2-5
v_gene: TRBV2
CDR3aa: ASTFGQGLGETQY

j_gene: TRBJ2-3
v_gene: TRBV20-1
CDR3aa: SARGIGGADTQY

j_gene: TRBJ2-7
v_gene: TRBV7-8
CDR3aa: ASSLVVGDPPYEQY

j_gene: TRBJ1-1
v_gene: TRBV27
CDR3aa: ASSFGGVGGQDTEAF

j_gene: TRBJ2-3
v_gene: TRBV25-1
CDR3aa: ASSLPGHLTDTQY

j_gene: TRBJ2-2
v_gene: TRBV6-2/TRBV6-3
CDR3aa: ASRGTGITGELF

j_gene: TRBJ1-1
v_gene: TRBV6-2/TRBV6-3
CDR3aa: ASSYSMTGGPLTEAF

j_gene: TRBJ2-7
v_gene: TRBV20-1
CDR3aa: SAYEKRGTSHYEQY

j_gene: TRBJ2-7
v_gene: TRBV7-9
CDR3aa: ASSARLRGQYEQY

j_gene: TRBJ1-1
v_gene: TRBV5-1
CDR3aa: ASSSQTGGRNTEAF

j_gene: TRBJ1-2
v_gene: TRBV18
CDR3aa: ASSPMSAGDYGYT

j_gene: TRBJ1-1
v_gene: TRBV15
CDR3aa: ATSRVLDTEAF

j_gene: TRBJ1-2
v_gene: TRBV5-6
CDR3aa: ASSAVGVNYGYT

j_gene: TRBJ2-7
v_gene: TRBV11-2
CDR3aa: ASSLSPPGPTSSGSSEQY

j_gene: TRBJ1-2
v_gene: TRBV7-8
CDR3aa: ASSLGAGDLGYGYT

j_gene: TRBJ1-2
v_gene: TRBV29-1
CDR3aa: SAGARDNYGYT

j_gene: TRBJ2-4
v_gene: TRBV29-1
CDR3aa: SVETGGRRDIQY

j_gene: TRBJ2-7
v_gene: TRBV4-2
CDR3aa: ASSPGGLSSYEQY

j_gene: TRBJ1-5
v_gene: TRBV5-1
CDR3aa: ASSLTRTGSNQPQH

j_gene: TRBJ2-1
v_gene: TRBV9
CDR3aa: ASSVGLAGGQSYNEQF

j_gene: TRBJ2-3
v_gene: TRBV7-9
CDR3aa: ASSLDRLKGADTQY

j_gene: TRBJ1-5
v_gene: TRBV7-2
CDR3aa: ASSFPGQGSNQPQH

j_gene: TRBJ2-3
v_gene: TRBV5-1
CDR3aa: ASSLDQGPLY

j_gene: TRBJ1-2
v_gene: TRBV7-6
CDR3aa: ASSPDRGTGYT

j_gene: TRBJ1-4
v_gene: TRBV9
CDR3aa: ASSVAGRRVEKLF

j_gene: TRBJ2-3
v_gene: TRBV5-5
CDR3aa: ASSLGGRDRVVTDTQY

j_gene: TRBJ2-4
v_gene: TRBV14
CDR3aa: ASSRSGLAKNIQY

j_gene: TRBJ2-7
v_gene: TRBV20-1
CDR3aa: SAKGGANEQY

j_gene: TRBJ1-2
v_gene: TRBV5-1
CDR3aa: ASSLGAGYGYT

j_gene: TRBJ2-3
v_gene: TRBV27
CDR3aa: ASSRRGGRQDTQY